These 28 T cell receptor beta chains were all obtained from the same sample, sequenced in a study of cytomegalovirus exposure and HLA in healthy donors. Assay: immunoSEQ multiplex PCR; the TCRdb copy retains only in-frame clones and omits some. The sample holds about 55,000 clones, approximately 90% seen once. Sequencing used PBMCs. Source of these receptors: a man aged 18 to 29 in good health and CMV-seronegative.

J is TRBJ2-5 and V is TRBV29-1, with D possibly being TRBD1 (5 bases). The length of the CDR3 is 13 residues. Germline CDR1 reads SQVTM; CDR2 reads ANQGSEA. The germline V and J ends were trimmed by 5 bases and 3 bases, with 13 bases remaining between them. The CDR3 protein is CSVNLGAEETQYF. CDR3 nucleotides: TGCAGCGTTAACTTAGGGGCAGAAGAGACCCAGTACTTC.

This sequence joins TRBV11-2 and TRBJ1-1, with a possible D match to TRBD1 (6 bases). V was pared by 0 bases and J by 2 bases, with 13 bases between. The germline V gene encodes CDR1 SGHAT and CDR2 FQNNGV. This CDR3 contains 16 residues. CDR3 nucleotides: TGTGCCAGCAGCTTAGAGGGGGCTTTGAGAAACACTGAAGCTTTCTTT. The encoded protein is CASSLEGALRNTEAFF.

V gene TRBV5-1 combines with J gene TRBJ2-2, with 7 bases lining up with TRBD2. This CDR3 spans 17 amino acids. The germline CDR1 and CDR2 sequences are SGHRS and YFSETQ. J was trimmed by 4 bases and V by 0 bases; bases with no gene match: 9. Here the CDR3 reads CASSLAGRVSTTGELFF. CDR3 DNA sequence: TGCGCCAGCAGCTTGGCGGGGAGGGTGAGCACCACCGGGGAGCTGTTTTTT.

The rearrangement uses TRBV5-3 and TRBJ1-3; weak D call: TRBD1 (6 bases). TRBV5-3 is an ORF, with its function uncertain. The CDR3 is 16 residues long. The V and J ends lost 5 bases and 3 bases respectively, with 18 bases between them. The CDR3 DNA sequence: TGTGCCAGAAGTTCAACGGGGGGGGGCGTTGGAAACACCATATATTTT. This sequence encodes CARSSTGGGVGNTIYF.

The chain employs TRBV28 and TRBJ1-1; possible D gene TRBD1, 5 bases. Germline loops: CDR1 MDHEN, CDR2 SYDVKM. Trimming pared 6 bases from V and 4 bases from J, leaving 6 bases between. CDR3 size: 11 residues. CDR3 amino acids: CASRGGTEAFF. In DNA, the CDR3 is TGTGCCAGCAGGGGGGGCACTGAAGCTTTCTTT.

This chain's CDR3 is CASSPLAGDSYEQYF. CDR3 bases: TGTGCCAGCAGTCCCCTGGCGGGAGACTCCTACGAGCAGTACTTC. The rearrangement uses TRBV28 and TRBJ2-7; 7 bases line up with TRBD2. The CDR3 loop spans 15 amino acids. CDR1 is MDHEN, CDR2 SYDVKM, per germline. V dropped 5 bases and J dropped 0; count of bases not matched to a gene: 7.

The V call is TRBV29-1, the J call TRBJ2-1; D is ambiguous. Trimming pared 5 bases from V and 2 bases from J, leaving 13 bases between. This CDR3 is 14 amino acids long. The germline gives CDR1 SQVTM, CDR2 ANQGSEA. CDR3 region: CSVYQVDPYNEQFF. In DNA, the CDR3 is TGCAGCGTTTACCAGGTAGACCCCTACAATGAGCAGTTCTTC.

This chain uses TRBV6-5 with TRBJ2-3, with D maybe TRBD2 (5 bases). The germline V gene encodes CDR1 MNHEY and CDR2 SVGAGI. The CDR3 contains 15 residues. V was pared by 2 bases and J by 4 bases, with 13 bases between. The DNA for the CDR3 is TGTGCCAGCAGTTACCGGGGAGATCCCGCAGATACGCAGTATTTT. Protein: CASSYRGDPADTQYF.

J is TRBJ2-7 and V is TRBV29-1, with 8 bases fitting TRBD1. From germline, CDR1 is SQVTM and CDR2 ANQGSEA. J was trimmed by 5 bases and V by 5 bases; bases with no gene match: 5. The CDR3 extends over 12 amino acids. CDR3 in amino acids: CSVRGRGHEQYF. CDR3 coding DNA: TGCAGCGTTCGGGGCAGGGGGCACGAGCAGTACTTC.

The chain carries TRBV7-8 and TRBJ2-7; TRBD2 is a possible D gene (6 bases). The CDR3 spans 18 residues. V was shortened by 5 bases and J by 0 bases, with 23 bases between the two germline ends. Germline V lookup: CDR1 SGHVS, CDR2 FQNEAQ. The DNA for the CDR3 is TGTGCCAGCAGCCCCCCTCCGGGACTCAGGGCTATCTCCTACGAGCAGTACTTC. Protein: CASSPPPGLRAISYEQYF. The full variable domain, completed using reference TRBV7-8 and TRBJ2-7, is GAGVSQSPRYKVAKRGQDVALRCDPISGHVSLFWYQQALGQGPEFLTYFQNEAQLDKSGLPSDRFFAERPEGSVSTLKIQRTQQEDSAVYLCASSPPPGLRAISYEQYFGPGTRLTVT.

The chain is built from TRBV5-5 and TRBJ2-7; 8 bases are shared with TRBD1. V shed 5 bases, J shed 9 bases, and the junction held 7 bases outside the gene matches. The CDR3 has 12 residues. The germline V gene encodes CDR1 SGHKS and CDR2 YYEKEE (reference sequence). The CDR3 sequence is CASRGQEIVQYF. CDR3 nucleotides: TGTGCCAGCAGGGGACAGGAGATAGTGCAGTACTTC.

The CDR3 region is CASSGIGGGVNQPQHF. CDR3 nucleotide sequence: TGTGCCAGTAGTGGAATCGGTGGGGGGGTTAATCAGCCCCAGCATTTT. The V call is TRBV19, the J call TRBJ1-5, with D perhaps matching TRBD1 (5 bases). Germline CDR1 is LNHDA and CDR2 is SQIVND (reference sequence). V shed 5 bases and J shed 4 bases, with 18 bases lying between them. This CDR3 comprises 16 residues.

The chain recombines TRBV7-6 with TRBJ2-1; maybe TRBD2 (6 bases). The length of the CDR3 is 12 residues. V lost 0 bases and J 10 bases, leaving 7 bases between the germline ends. Germline V lookup: CDR1 SGHVS, CDR2 FNYEAQ. CDR3 amino acids: CASSLARGEQFF. The CDR3 DNA reads TGTGCCAGCAGCTTAGCTCGGGGGGAGCAGTTCTTC.

This chain's CDR3 is CASTRDQVCEQYF. DNA of the CDR3: TGTGCCAGCACCCGGGATCAAGTGTGCGAGCAGTACTTC. The rearrangement links TRBV21-1 to TRBJ2-7; the D segment call TRBD2 is taken from the table without a DNA check. TRBV21-1 is shown as a pseudogene. CDR3 length equals 13 residues.

Note on this clone: This specimen includes other DNA sequences encoding the same CDR3. The chain couples TRBV18 to TRBJ2-1, with TRBD2 matching over 7 bases. V was clipped by 0 bases and J by 1 base; unmatched bases: 3. This CDR3 comprises 16 residues. The V gene's germline CDR1 is KGHSH and CDR2 LQKENI. The CDR3 spells CASSPPGGSSYNEQFF. Written as DNA, the CDR3 is TGTGCCAGCTCACCACCGGGCGGGAGTTCCTACAATGAGCAGTTCTTC.

The V call is TRBV7-6, the J call TRBJ2-1; TRBD2 is a possible D gene (6 bases). With 3 bases removed from V and 7 bases from J, the gap between germline ends came to 10 bases. There are 13 residues in the CDR3. Per germline, CDR1 SGHVS and CDR2 FNYEAQ. The CDR3 DNA is TGTGCCAGCAGCTTTGGGACTCGAAATGAGCAGTTCTTC. Translation: CASSFGTRNEQFF.

This chain joins TRBV6-6 and TRBJ1-1; D not resolved. The CDR3 loop spans 12 amino acids. CDR1 and CDR2 (germline): MNHNY, SVGAGI (reference sequence). V gave up 10 bases and J gave up 3 bases, with 12 bases separating them. The CDR3 loop is CATSVPDTEAFF. For the CDR3, the DNA is TGTGCCACTTCCGTCCCAGACACTGAAGCTTTCTTT.

Points on this clone: One end of the junction does not line up with germline, which may come from a read error. The chain employs TRBV18 and TRBJ2-5; TRBD1 matches at 7 bases. This CDR3 is built from 17 residues. Germline V gives CDR1 KGHSH, CDR2 LQKENI. CDR3 region: CASSPPIEGALGETQYF. The CDR3 DNA reads TGTGCCAGTTCACCACCTATTGAGGGGGCGCTCGGGGAGACCCAGTACTTC.

The V and J genes are TRBV27 and TRBJ2-1; a weak D match, TRBD2 (5 bases). V lost 3 bases and J lost 6, with 18 bases in between. The CDR3 has 16 amino acids. CDR1 and CDR2 (germline): MNHEY, SMNVEV (reference sequence). DNA for the CDR3: TGTGCCAGCAGTTTCCTAGCCCGAACAAGAGTCAATGAGCAGTTCTTC. Protein product: CASSFLARTRVNEQFF.

On this clone: The DNA is omitted, as the CDR3 cannot be located on it reliably, and the CDR3 follows TCRdb's listing. This chain connects TRBV5-5 to TRBJ2-5; the table's D call, TRBD1, has no DNA check behind it. Germline V gives CDR1 SGHKS, CDR2 YYEKEE (reference sequence). The CDR3 length is 18 residues, termini included. This chain's CDR3 is CASSSGTGGPSGRETQYF.

This clone was observed a handful of times. This chain connects TRBV29-1 to TRBJ2-1, with D unclear. In germline, CDR1 is SQVTM, CDR2 ANQGSEA. The CDR3 totals 11 residues. V lost 4 bases to trimming and J lost 4 bases, with 5 bases between them. The CDR3 protein is CSVASYNEQFF. For the CDR3, the DNA is TGCAGCGTTGCCAGTTACAATGAGCAGTTCTTC.

The rearrangement joins TRBV18 to TRBJ1-3; 8 bases are shared with TRBD1. V gave up 2 bases and J gave up 0 bases; unmatched junction bases: 6. There are 17 residues in the CDR3. Germline values: CDR1 KGHSH, CDR2 LQKENI. The chain's CDR3 is CASSPGTGASSGNTIYF. Written as DNA, the CDR3 is TGTGCCAGCTCACCAGGGACAGGCGCGAGCTCTGGAAACACCATATATTTT. Complete variable domain (other parts from reference TRBV18 and TRBJ1-3): NAGVMQNPRHLVRRRGQEARLRCSPMKGHSHVYWYRQLPEEGLKFMVYLQKENIIDESGMPKERFSAEFPKEGPSILRIQQVVRGDSAAYFCASSPGTGASSGNTIYFGEGSWLTVV.

This chain connects TRBV19 to TRBJ1-1; D call uncertain. CDR1 is LNHDA and CDR2 is SQIVND in the germline V gene (reference sequence). V lost 6 bases and J 4 bases, leaving 6 bases between the germline ends. This CDR3 has 11 amino acids. The CDR3 DNA is TGTGCCAGTAGACAGCTCACTGAAGCTTTCTTT. It codes for CASRQLTEAFF.

The chain employs TRBV27 and TRBJ1-5, with D tentatively TRBD1 (6 bases). The V and J ends lost 6 bases and 7 bases respectively, with 22 bases between them. From germline, CDR1 is MNHEY and CDR2 SMNVEV (reference sequence). The CDR3 is 16 amino acids. CDR3 in amino acids: CASRLRYRDFLQPQHF. As DNA, the CDR3 is TGTGCCAGCAGATTAAGATACAGGGATTTTTTGCAGCCCCAGCATTTT.

The chain couples TRBV4-1 to TRBJ1-1; TRBD1 might be the D (5 bases). This CDR3 spans 15 amino acids. Germline V gene lookup returns CDR1 MGHRA and CDR2 YSYEKL. Deletions cut 1 base from V and 5 bases from J, with 14 bases between. The CDR3 here is CASSQATAITTEAFF. CDR3 bases: TGCGCCAGCAGCCAAGCGACAGCTATCACAACTGAAGCTTTCTTT.

The chain couples TRBV7-9 to TRBJ2-3; perhaps TRBD2 as D (6 bases). Germline loops: CDR1 SEHNR, CDR2 FQNEAQ (reference sequence). Trimming removed 2 bases from V and 0 bases from J, with 12 bases in between. The CDR3 loop spans 16 amino acids. Here the CDR3 DNA reads TGTGCCAGCAGCTTAAGCGGCGGGACTAGCACAGATACGCAGTATTTT. This codes for CASSLSGGTSTDTQYF.

This rearrangement joins TRBV7-2 to TRBJ2-1; tentative D call: TRBD2 (5 bases). V was pared by 1 base and J by 4 bases, with 14 bases between. This CDR3 region has 16 residues. Looked up from germline, CDR1 is SGHTA and CDR2 is FQGNSA. CDR3 region: CASSLVYAGTYNEQFF. DNA for the CDR3: TGTGCCAGCAGCTTAGTTTACGCGGGCACTTACAATGAGCAGTTCTTC.

The chain uses TRBV4-2 and TRBJ2-7, with D tentatively TRBD1 (6 bases). This CDR3 has 17 amino acids. Per germline, CDR1 LGHNA and CDR2 YNFKEQ. Trimming stripped 1 base from V and 3 bases from J, with 19 bases between. The CDR3 loop is CASSQVAQSQGLYEQYF. CDR3 in DNA: TGTGCCAGCAGCCAAGTCGCACAATCACAGGGTCTCTACGAGCAGTACTTC.